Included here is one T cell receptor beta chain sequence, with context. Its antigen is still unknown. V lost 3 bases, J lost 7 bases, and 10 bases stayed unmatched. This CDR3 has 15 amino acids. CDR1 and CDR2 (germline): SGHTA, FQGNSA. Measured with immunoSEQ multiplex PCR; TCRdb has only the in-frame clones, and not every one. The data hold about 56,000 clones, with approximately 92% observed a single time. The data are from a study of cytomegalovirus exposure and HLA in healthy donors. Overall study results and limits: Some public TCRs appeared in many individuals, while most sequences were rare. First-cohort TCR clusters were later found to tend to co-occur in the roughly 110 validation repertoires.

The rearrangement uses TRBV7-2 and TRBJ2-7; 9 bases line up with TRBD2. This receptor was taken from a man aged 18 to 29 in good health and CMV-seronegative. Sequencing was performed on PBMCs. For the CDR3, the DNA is TGTGCCAGCAGCTTTGCGGGAGGGGGGTCGTGGGAGCAGTACTTC. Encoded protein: CASSFAGGGSWEQYF.